This is a list of T cell receptor beta chains from one sample in a study of blood T cell repertoires in COVID-19. Only in-frame clones appear in the TCRdb table, and some are missing; sequencing was by immunoSEQ multiplex PCR. The repertoire holds fewer than 85,000 clones, with 75% to 85% as singletons. What was sequenced was peripheral blood. The source of these receptors is a woman aged 60-70 years with acute or convalescent COVID-19. CDR3s include the opening cysteine and the closing phenylalanine or tryptophan. Each record gives: CDR3 DNA, CDR3 protein, J gene, V gene, clone size, D gene. The D gene is left open where the match is weak. Clone size is stated in some rows and not others, as once, few, many or a class when expanded.

TGTGCCAGTAGGAATTCAGGGTTGGGCACTGAAGCTTTCTTT,CASRNSGLGTEAFF,TRBJ1-1,TRBV19,-,-
TGTGCCAGCTCACCAGAGAGGCAGGGGTTCGAGCAGTACTTC,CASSPERQGFEQYF,TRBJ2-7,TRBV18,-,-
TGTGCCAGTAGTATTAAAAGGGGAGGCACTGAAGCTTTCTTT,CASSIKRGGTEAFF,TRBJ1-1,TRBV19,few,-
TGTGCCAGCAGTTTAAGTAGCGGCCCCGGCACAGATACGCAGTATTTT,CASSLSSGPGTDTQYF,TRBJ2-3,TRBV11-2,-,-
TGCAGCGTAAGGGGACAGGGAATCACTGAAGCTTTCTTT,CSVRGQGITEAFF,TRBJ1-1,TRBV29-1,-,TRBD1
TGTGCCAGCAGTTACTCGCACAGTGGAAACACTGAAGCTTTCTTT,CASSYSHSGNTEAFF,TRBJ1-1,TRBV6-5,-,-
TGTGCCAGTAACAGGGTCGCAAACACCGGGGAGCTGTTTTTT,CASNRVANTGELFF,TRBJ2-2,TRBV7-8,-,-
TGTGCCAGCAGCTCCCGACAGGGTAGCGAGCAGTACTTC,CASSSRQGSEQYF,TRBJ2-7,TRBV11-2,-,TRBD1
TGTGCCAGCAAACCTGACAGGGGTGCTAATGAAAAACTGTTTTTT,CASKPDRGANEKLFF,TRBJ1-4,TRBV2,-,TRBD1
TGTGCCAGCAGCTCGGGACAGGGGGAAGAGCAGTACTTC,CASSSGQGEEQYF,TRBJ2-7,TRBV7-9,-,TRBD1
TGTGCCAGCAGTTACACGGCCGGGAGGGGAAGCAATCAGCCCCAGCATTTT,CASSYTAGRGSNQPQHF,TRBJ1-5,TRBV6-2/TRBV6-3,-,-
TGTGCCAGCAGTTCCCTAAATACTCCGAATTCACCCCTCCACTTT,CASSSLNTPNSPLHF,TRBJ1-6,TRBV6-1,-,-
TGTGCCAGCAGTTTAGGGGGACAGACCGGGGAGCTGTTTTTT,CASSLGGQTGELFF,TRBJ2-2,TRBV27,many,TRBD1
TGTGCCAGCAGTGGAGAGGGAAAAGGACTGCGGTATGGCTACACCTTC,CASSGEGKGLRYGYTF,TRBJ1-2,TRBV2,-,-
TGCGCCAGCAGCTTGGACCCCCCCACAGGGCAATCTGGCTACACCTTC,CASSLDPPTGQSGYTF,TRBJ1-2,TRBV5-1,-,-
TGCAGCGTTGGAGGGACAGCCTCTATGAACACTGAAGCTTTCTTT,CSVGGTASMNTEAFF,TRBJ1-1,TRBV29-1,-,TRBD1
TGCAGCGTTGGTAGGACAGGGGGCGGTGGCTACACCTTC,CSVGRTGGGGYTF,TRBJ1-2,TRBV29-1,-,TRBD1
TGCGCCAGCAGCTGGGACTTACAGGGGCGCTACACTGAAGCTTTCTTT,CASSWDLQGRYTEAFF,TRBJ1-1,TRBV5-1,-,TRBD1
TGTGCCAGCAGGGGAATGACAGGGACAAGACAGCCCCAGCATTTT,CASRGMTGTRQPQHF,TRBJ1-5,TRBV6-5,-,TRBD1
TGTGCCAGCAAAGAGACGGGGATTAACACTGAAGCTTTCTTT,CASKETGINTEAFF,TRBJ1-1,TRBV6-5,-,-
TGTGCCAGCAGCTCTAAAACGGGGGGGTCCTCTGGGAATGAGCAGTTCTTC,CASSSKTGGSSGNEQFF,TRBJ2-1,TRBV5-4,-,TRBD2
TGTGCCAGCAGCTTTAGAGGGTCCCTCCACTTT,CASSFRGSLHF,TRBJ1-6,TRBV5-5,-,-
TGTGCCAGCAGCTCCGGGGGCACAGATACGCAGTATTTT,CASSSGGTDTQYF,TRBJ2-3,TRBV13,-,-
TGTGCCAGCAGCCAAGACGAGCGCGGAAGGGCTTTCTTT,CASSQDERGRAFF,TRBJ1-1,TRBV14,-,-
TGTGCCAGCATGCGGGAACCCACGGATGGCTACACCTTC,CASMREPTDGYTF,TRBJ1-2,TRBV6-5,-,-
TGTGCCAGCAGTGAGAGGACAGGGACTGAGACCCAGTACTTC,CASSERTGTETQYF,TRBJ2-5,TRBV6-1,-,TRBD1
TGTGCCAGCAGTTACTCGGAGACAGGGAACACTGAAGCTTTCTTT,CASSYSETGNTEAFF,TRBJ1-1,TRBV6-5,-,-
TGCGCCAGCAGCTTGGACCAGCGAGGCTATGGCTACACCTTC,CASSLDQRGYGYTF,TRBJ1-2,TRBV5-1,-,-
TGCGCCAGCAGCCTTGACAGCACTGAAGCTTTCTTT,CASSLDSTEAFF,TRBJ1-1,TRBV5-1,-,-
TGTGCCAGCAGCTTTGAACAAGTGGGCTACACCTTC,CASSFEQVGYTF,TRBJ1-2,TRBV5-6,-,-
TGCGCCAGCAGCTTGCGGGAGAACTATGGCTACACCTTC,CASSLRENYGYTF,TRBJ1-2,TRBV5-1,-,-
TGCGCCAGCAGCTTGGATGGAACAGGGGACTCTGGAAACACCATATATTTT,CASSLDGTGDSGNTIYF,TRBJ1-3,TRBV5-1,-,TRBD1
TGTGCCAGCAGCTTGGTCGGACAGGTGGGGGAAAAACTGTTTTTT,CASSLVGQVGEKLFF,TRBJ1-4,TRBV5-6,-,TRBD1
TGTGCTAGTGGTTTGCCCCCACGGACAGGGGGTTACAATGAGCAGTTCTTC,CASGLPPRTGGYNEQFF,TRBJ2-1,TRBV12-5,few,TRBD1
TGTGCCAGCAGCCAAGAGGGCACAGGCCGGGACACCATATATTTT,CASSQEGTGRDTIYF,TRBJ1-3,TRBV3-1/TRBV3-2,-,-
TGTGCCAGCAGTTACTCGGGTGGGCAGAAAACCTACGAGCAGTACTTC,CASSYSGGQKTYEQYF,TRBJ2-7,TRBV6-5,-,-
TGTGCCACCAGTGATTCTGCGGGTCCTGGAAACACCATATATTTT,CATSDSAGPGNTIYF,TRBJ1-3,TRBV24-1,-,-
TGTGCCAGCAGCCACCTAGCTTCCCCCTACGAGCAGTACTTC,CASSHLASPYEQYF,TRBJ2-7,TRBV3-1/TRBV3-2,-,-
TGCGCCAGCAGCTTGGGGGACAGGTACTCCGGGGAGCTGTTTTTT,CASSLGDRYSGELFF,TRBJ2-2,TRBV5-1,-,TRBD1
TGTGCCACCAGCAGAGGTTCCATCGGGAGAAGCTCCTATAATTCACCCCTCCACTTT,CATSRGSIGRSSYNSPLHF,TRBJ1-6,TRBV15,-,-
TGTGCCAGCAGTGAGGTAGGGGGGGGCGGAAATTCACCCCTCCACTTT,CASSEVGGGGNSPLHF,TRBJ1-6,TRBV6-1,-,-
TGCGCCAGCAGCCCCCGGGGGGACCAATCTCAGCCCCAGCATTTT,CASSPRGDQSQPQHF,TRBJ1-5,TRBV5-1,-,-
TGTGCCATCAGTGAGGGGGGCCGATACACCTTC,CAISEGGRYTF,TRBJ1-2,TRBV10-3,-,-
TGTGCCAGTAGTTCTATGTCGACCGGGGAGCTGTTTTTT,CASSSMSTGELFF,TRBJ2-2,TRBV19,-,-
TGCGCCAGCAGCCGAGTGGGGGGAGGAACAAACACTGAAGCTTTCTTT,CASSRVGGGTNTEAFF,TRBJ1-1,TRBV5-1,-,-
TGTGCCAGCAGCTCCCGGGAGAAGGGAGGGGTTGGCGGGGCCAACGTCCTGACTTTC,CASSSREKGGVGGANVLTF,TRBJ2-6,TRBV7-9,-,TRBD2
TGTGCCAGCAGTGAACAGGGGGCGCGTTCACCCCTCCACTTT,CASSEQGARSPLHF,TRBJ1-6,TRBV2,-,TRBD1
TGTGCCAGCAGCGGAAAAGGGGCCACCAGCTCCTACAATGAGCAGTTCTTC,CASSGKGATSSYNEQFF,TRBJ2-1,TRBV9,-,-
TGTGCCAGCAGACAGGGGAATGAAAAACTGTTTTTT,CASRQGNEKLFF,TRBJ1-4,TRBV19,-,TRBD1
TGTGCCAGCAGCCGGACAGGGGAAGGCTATGGCTACACCTTC,CASSRTGEGYGYTF,TRBJ1-2,TRBV3-1/TRBV3-2,-,TRBD1
TGTGCCAGCAGTAGGGACAGTAATCAGCCCCAGCATTTT,CASSRDSNQPQHF,TRBJ1-5,TRBV6-5,-,TRBD1
TGTGCCAGCAGCCTTGGCCGGGCAGATACGCAGTATTTT,CASSLGRADTQYF,TRBJ2-3,TRBV5-6,-,-
TGTGCCAGCAGTGAAGAACACAGTAATTCACCCCTCCACTTT,CASSEEHSNSPLHF,TRBJ1-6,TRBV6-1,once,-